This entry lists 19 T cell receptor beta chains sequenced from one sample in a study of blood T cells in healthy people across ages. The use of a sample-barcoded 5' primer and a J-beta primer mix characterized a second PCR of about 7 to 12 cycles. TCRdb reanalysed the 5' RACE reads using MiXCR and keeps one entry per CDR3 protein. The table shows over 1,500,000 distinct CDR3 sequences, with approximately 40% occurring only once. The sample taken for sequencing was blood. These receptors all stem from a human donor in good health.

The V gene is TRBV9, the J gene TRBJ2-7; 8 bases are shared with TRBD1. With V trimmed by 4 bases and J by 2 bases, 8 bases remained unmatched. This CDR3 contains 15 residues. Germline V gene data show CDR1 as SGDLS and CDR2 as YYNGEE. The CDR3 bases are TGTGCCAGCAGCCCGACAGGGGCCAGCCCCTACGAGCAGTACTTC. Encoded protein: CASSPTGASPYEQYF.

The rearrangement joins TRBV30 to TRBJ2-5; the match to TRBD1 covers 10 bases. There are 13 residues in the CDR3. Unmatched junction bases numbered 11, after V lost 5 bases and J lost 11 bases. Germline V lookup: CDR1 GTSNPN, CDR2 SVGIG (reference sequence). CDR3 sequence: CAWGQGVFYGQYF. CDR3 DNA: TGTGCCTGGGGACAGGGGGTCTTCTACGGGCAGTACTTC.

V gene TRBV5-1 combines with J gene TRBJ2-5, with D perhaps being TRBD1 or TRBD2 (5 bases each). V lost 4 bases, J lost 0 bases, and 13 bases lay in between. CDR3 length equals 15 residues. CDR1 and CDR2 from the germline V gene are SGHRS and YFSETQ. The CDR3 is CASSLGRLHQETQYF. CDR3 nucleotide sequence: TGCGCCAGCAGCCTGGGACGTCTTCACCAAGAGACCCAGTACTTC. Full variable domain (rest looked up from reference TRBV5-1 and TRBJ2-5): KAGVTQTPRYLIKTRGQQVTLSCSPISGHRSVSWYQQTPGQGLQFLFEYFSETQRNKGNFPGRFSGRQFSNSRSEMNVSTLELGDSALYLCASSLGRLHQETQYFGPGTRLLVL.

This chain connects TRBV20-1 to TRBJ1-2, with a weak D call TRBD1 (5 bases). This CDR3 is 12 amino acids long. V lost 3 bases, J lost 6 bases, and 11 bases lay in between. From germline, CDR1 is DFQATT and CDR2 SNEGSKA (reference sequence). The DNA for the CDR3 is TGCAGTGCTAGTGCGCAGGGACATGGCTACACCTTC. This translates into CSASAQGHGYTF.

V is TRBV12-3 or TRBV12-4 and J is TRBJ1-1; a weak D match, TRBD1 (6 bases). V was trimmed by 4 bases and J by 7 bases, leaving 13 bases between them. The CDR3 totals 13 residues. Here the CDR3 DNA reads TGTGCCAGCAGTTACCGGGACACACTTGAAGCTTTCTTT. Its protein is CASSYRDTLEAFF.

The rearrangement uses TRBV9 and TRBJ2-1, with 9 bases identical to TRBD2. This CDR3 contains 16 residues. CDR1 and CDR2 from the germline V gene are SGDLS and YYNGEE. Trimming at V came to 2 bases and at J to 2 bases, leaving 5 bases not matched to a gene. The CDR3 sequence: CASSVGGLATYNEQFF. The CDR3 coding sequence is TGTGCCAGCAGCGTGGGGGGACTAGCTACCTACAATGAGCAGTTCTTC.

This clonotype was seen only a few times. The rearrangement uses TRBV4-2 and TRBJ2-7; 8 nucleotides match TRBD2. This CDR3 is 14 amino acids long. Per germline, CDR1 LGHNA and CDR2 YNFKEQ. V dropped 5 bases and J dropped 1; count of bases not matched to a gene: 4. The CDR3 region has the DNA TGTGCCAGCAGCGTACTAGCGGATTCCTACGAGCAGTACTTC. Protein: CASSVLADSYEQYF.

J is TRBJ2-1 and V is TRBV12-3 or TRBV12-4; 9 nucleotides align to TRBD2. This CDR3 comprises 15 residues. V dropped 6 bases and J dropped 5; count of bases not matched to a gene: 8. The CDR3 region is CASSLLAGLHNEQFF. The CDR3 DNA reads as TGTGCCAGCAGCCTCCTAGCGGGGCTACACAATGAGCAGTTCTTC.

A single count supports this clonotype. The gene calls are TRBV7-3 and TRBJ2-1, with D perhaps TRBD1 or TRBD2 (5 bases each). CDR1 SGHTA and CDR2 FQGTGA come from the germline V gene. The CDR3 is 13 residues long. V gave up 4 bases and J gave up 3 bases, with 7 bases separating them. Here the CDR3 reads CASSWGIYNEQFF. The CDR3 region has the DNA TGTGCCAGCAGCTGGGGGATCTACAATGAGCAGTTCTTC.

About this clonotype itself: One end of the junction fails to match germline, which may point to a read error. The rearrangement links TRBV7-2 to TRBJ1-4, with D maybe TRBD1 (5 bases). Looked up from germline, CDR1 is SGHTA and CDR2 is FQGNSA. The CDR3 contains 14 residues. The CDR3, as DNA: TGTGCCGGCAGCTTAGGGGCAGCTAATGAAAAACTGTTTTTT. Protein: CAGSLGAANEKLFF.

This chain joins TRBV5-1 and TRBJ1-3; unclear D gene. The CDR3 extends over 15 amino acids. Germline V lookup: CDR1 SGHRS, CDR2 YFSETQ. V dropped 5 bases and J dropped 0 bases, with 12 bases sitting between them. CDR3: CASRFDGLSGNTIYF. Here the CDR3 DNA reads TGCGCCAGCAGGTTTGATGGCCTCTCTGGAAACACCATATATTTT.

This clonotype was found a few times. This CDR3 reads CASSYSGYNGDGGNGYTF. CDR3 in DNA: TGTGCCAGCAGTTACTCGGGGTATAATGGGGATGGAGGAAATGGCTACACCTTC. J is TRBJ1-2 and V is TRBV6-5; no clear D gene. Germline V lookup: CDR1 MNHEY, CDR2 SVGAGI. V was shortened by 0 bases and J by 6 bases, with 23 bases between the two germline ends. This CDR3 contains 18 residues.

The rearrangement joins TRBV29-1 to TRBJ2-3; the D is unclear. The ends were cut back, 6 bases at V and 0 bases at J, with 13 bases in the middle. The CDR3 runs 14 residues. The germline V gene encodes CDR1 SQVTM and CDR2 ANQGSEA. This CDR3 is CSVTRAHSTDTQYF. CDR3 in DNA: TGCAGCGTCACACGGGCCCATAGCACAGATACGCAGTATTTT.

This clonotype has a handful of counts. The chain couples TRBV4-3 to TRBJ2-3; no definite D call. Germline V gene lookup returns CDR1 LGHNA and CDR2 YSLEER. The V end was cut by 1 base, the J end by 8 bases, with 19 bases between. This CDR3 spans 16 amino acids. In nucleotides, the CDR3 is TGCGCCAGCAGCCAAGGGGCCGCCCCGGAGATAGGTACGCAGTATTTT. This encodes CASSQGAAPEIGTQYF.

The J gene is TRBJ2-7, the V gene TRBV5-1; 7 positions match TRBD2. Germline lookup yields CDR1 SGHRS and CDR2 YFSETQ. The CDR3 sequence is 14 residues long. Trimming cost V 4 bases and J 5 bases; bases outside gene matches: 9. Written as DNA, the CDR3 is TGCGCCAGCAGCCCCTTGGGGGGGGTCGACGAGCAGTACTTC. This codes for CASSPLGGVDEQYF.

This clonotype was counted a few times. The chain carries TRBV5-1 and TRBJ2-1, with 8 bases lining up with TRBD2. The germline V gene encodes CDR1 SGHRS and CDR2 YFSETQ. CDR3 length equals 15 residues. V trimming: 6 bases; J trimming: 9 bases; junction bases outside the gene matches: 14. The CDR3 DNA follows: TGCGCCAGCAACCGGCGGGCTAGCGGGCCAAGTGAGCAGTTCTTC. Translation gives CASNRRASGPSEQFF.

This clonotype was detected only a few times. The rearrangement links TRBV20-1 to TRBJ2-3; TRBD2 is a possible D gene (7 bases). The CDR3 is 13 amino acids. In germline, CDR1 is DFQATT, CDR2 SNEGSKA (reference sequence). The V end lost 8 bases, the J end lost 0 bases, and 12 bases lay between the germline ends. CDR3 in DNA: TGCAGTCCTAAGGGGGGGAGCACAGATACGCAGTATTTT. Translating it yields CSPKGGSTDTQYF.

The chain couples TRBV14 to TRBJ2-5, with D perhaps assigned TRBD1 or TRBD2 (7 bases each). V lost 1 base and J 11 bases, leaving 14 bases between the germline ends. The CDR3 totals 13 residues. CDR1 is SGHDN, CDR2 FVKESK, per germline. CDR3 loop: CASSQATGREQYF. DNA for the CDR3: TGTGCCAGCAGCCAAGCGACAGGGAGGGAGCAGTACTTC.

This rearrangement joins TRBV11-2 to TRBJ2-5; D is unresolved. There are 11 residues in the CDR3. From germline, CDR1 is SGHAT and CDR2 FQNNGV. The V and J ends lost 7 bases and 5 bases respectively, with 8 bases between them. CDR3 sequence reads: CASTAHETQYF. The DNA of the CDR3 is TGTGCCAGCACCGCGCATGAGACCCAGTACTTC.